This note documents a single T cell receptor (beta chain) sequence. Cohort allocation depended upon clinical history that participants reported. The entry originates in a study of blood T cell repertoires in COVID-19. Study in general: The United States, Italy and Spain supplied acute and convalescent COVID-19 samples. PBMCs, B-cell-depleted T cells, or T cells were the source of the cDNA or gDNA that made up the material.

Authors' methods: Estimated nucleated cell counts came from reference gene primer amplification. Data came from immunoSEQ multiplex PCR; TCRdb stores just in-frame clones and leaves some out. The V and J calls and clone size are taken from that table; D and trimming were inferred from the DNA. The sample records about 260,000 clones, about nine tenths being singletons. V lost 4 bases to trimming and J lost 7 bases, with 19 bases between them. Germline V gene lookup returns CDR1 MGHRA and CDR2 YSYEKL. CDR3 length: 15 residues. The sequencing sample was made of PBMCs or T cells enriched from blood (not recorded which). This chain links TRBV4-1 with TRBJ1-1; the D is unclear. The sequence was collected from a woman aged 30 to 39 with acute COVID-19. CDR3 region: CASSPTESKGGEAFF. The CDR3 DNA reads TGCGCCAGCAGCCCCACCGAGTCCAAGGGAGGTGAAGCTTTCTTT.